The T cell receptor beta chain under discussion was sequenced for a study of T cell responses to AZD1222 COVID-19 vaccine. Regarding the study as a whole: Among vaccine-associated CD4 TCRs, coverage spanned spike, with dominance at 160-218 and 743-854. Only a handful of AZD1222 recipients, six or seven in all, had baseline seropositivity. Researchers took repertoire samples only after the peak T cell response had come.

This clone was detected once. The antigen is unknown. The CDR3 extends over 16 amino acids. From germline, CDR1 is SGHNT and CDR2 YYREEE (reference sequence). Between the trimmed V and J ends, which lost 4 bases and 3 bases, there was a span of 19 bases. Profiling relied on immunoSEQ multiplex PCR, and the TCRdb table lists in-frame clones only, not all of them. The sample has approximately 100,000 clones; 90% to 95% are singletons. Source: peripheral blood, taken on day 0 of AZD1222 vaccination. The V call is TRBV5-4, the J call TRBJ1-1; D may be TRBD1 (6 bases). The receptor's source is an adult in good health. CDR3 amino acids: CASSPKKGQMYTEAFF. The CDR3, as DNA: TGTGCCAGCAGCCCGAAGAAGGGACAAATGTACACTGAAGCTTTCTTT. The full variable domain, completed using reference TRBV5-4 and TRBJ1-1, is ETGVTQSPTHLIKTRGQQVTLRCSSQSGHNTVSWYQQALGQGPQFIFQYYREEENGRGNFPPRFSGLQFPNYSSELNVNALELDDSALYLCASSPKKGQMYTEAFFGQGTRLTVV.